This T cell receptor beta chain was obtained from a study of cytomegalovirus exposure and HLA in healthy donors. The study's findings and limits: The study designated roughly 150 TCR beta chains cytomegalovirus-associated. TCR clusters originating in the first cohort tended to co-occur in the approximately 130 validation repertoires, according to a later analysis.

About this clone: Its antigen is unknown.

CDR1 is SGHTA and CDR2 is FQGTGA in the germline V gene. The CDR3 sequence is 16 residues long. The V and J ends lost 5 bases and 7 bases, in that order; junction bases with no gene match: 12. Sequencing used immunoSEQ multiplex PCR; TCRdb keeps in-frame clones, though not all of them. The profile shows about 340,000 clones, more than 80% of them singletons. Sequenced input: PBMCs. The gene calls are TRBV7-3 and TRBJ2-1, with TRBD2 matching over 9 bases. This receptor was identified in a woman aged 18-29 years in good health and CMV-seronegative. CDR3 residues: CASSRSGSRLGNEQFF. The CDR3 coding sequence is TGTGCCAGCAGCCGTAGCGGGAGTCGGCTGGGGAATGAGCAGTTCTTC.